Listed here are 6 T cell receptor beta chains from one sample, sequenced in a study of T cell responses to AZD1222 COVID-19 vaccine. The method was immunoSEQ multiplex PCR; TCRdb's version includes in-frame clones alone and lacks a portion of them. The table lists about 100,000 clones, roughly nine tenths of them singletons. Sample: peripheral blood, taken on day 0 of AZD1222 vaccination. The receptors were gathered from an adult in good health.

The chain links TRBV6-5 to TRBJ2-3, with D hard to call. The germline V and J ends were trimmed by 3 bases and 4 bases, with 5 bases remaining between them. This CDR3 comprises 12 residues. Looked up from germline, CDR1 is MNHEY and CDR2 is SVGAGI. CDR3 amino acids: CASSYGPDTQYF. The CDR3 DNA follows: TGTGCCAGCAGTTATGGGCCAGATACGCAGTATTTT.

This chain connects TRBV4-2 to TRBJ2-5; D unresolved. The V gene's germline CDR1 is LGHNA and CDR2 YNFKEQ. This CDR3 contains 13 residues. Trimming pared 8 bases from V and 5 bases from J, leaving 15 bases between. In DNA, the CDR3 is TGTGCCAGCTCGACCCAGATGGTCGAGACCCAGTACTTC. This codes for CASSTQMVETQYF.

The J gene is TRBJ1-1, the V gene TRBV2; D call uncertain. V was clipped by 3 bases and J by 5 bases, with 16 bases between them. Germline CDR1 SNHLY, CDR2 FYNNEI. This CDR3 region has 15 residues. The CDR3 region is CASSDSPGAGTEAFF. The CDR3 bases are TGTGCCAGCAGTGATTCCCCAGGCGCTGGGACTGAAGCTTTCTTT.

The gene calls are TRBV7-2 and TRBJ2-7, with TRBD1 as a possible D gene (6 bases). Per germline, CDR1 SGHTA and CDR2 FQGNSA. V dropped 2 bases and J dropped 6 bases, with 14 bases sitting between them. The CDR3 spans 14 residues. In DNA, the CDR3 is TGTGCCAGCAGCTTATCCCGGGACATTACCGAGCAGTACGTC. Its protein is CASSLSRDITEQYV.

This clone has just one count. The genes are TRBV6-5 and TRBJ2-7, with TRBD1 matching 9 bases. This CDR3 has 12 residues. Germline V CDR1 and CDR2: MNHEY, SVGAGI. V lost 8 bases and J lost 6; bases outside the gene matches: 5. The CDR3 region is CASGTGLSEQYF. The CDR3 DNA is TGTGCCAGCGGGACAGGGTTGTCCGAGCAGTACTTC.

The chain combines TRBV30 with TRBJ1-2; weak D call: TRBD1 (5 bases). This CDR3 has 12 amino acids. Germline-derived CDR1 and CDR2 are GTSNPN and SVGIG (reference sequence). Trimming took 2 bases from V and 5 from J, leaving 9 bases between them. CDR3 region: CAWSSGAYGYTF. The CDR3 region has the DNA TGTGCCTGGAGTTCCGGGGCTTATGGCTACACCTTC.